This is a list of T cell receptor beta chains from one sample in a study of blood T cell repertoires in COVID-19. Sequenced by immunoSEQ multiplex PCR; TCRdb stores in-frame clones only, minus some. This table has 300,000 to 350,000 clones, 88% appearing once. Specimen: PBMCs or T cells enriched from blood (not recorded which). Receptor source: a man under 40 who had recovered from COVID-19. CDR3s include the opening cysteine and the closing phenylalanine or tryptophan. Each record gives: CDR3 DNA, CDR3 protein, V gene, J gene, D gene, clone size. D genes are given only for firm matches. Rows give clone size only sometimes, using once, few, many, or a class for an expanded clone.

CDR3 DNA: TGTGCCAGCAGCTTAGTAGGACAGGCCGCAGATAATTCACCCCTCCACTTT
CDR3 protein: CASSLVGQAADNSPLHF
V gene: TRBV7-9
J gene: TRBJ1-6
D gene: TRBD1
clone size: once

CDR3 DNA: TGTGCCTGGATCCGGAGACAGACCTACGAGCAGTACTTC
CDR3 protein: CAWIRRQTYEQYF
V gene: TRBV30
J gene: TRBJ2-7
D gene: .
clone size: .

CDR3 DNA: TGTGCCAGCACAATGGACAATAACTATGGCTACACCTTC
CDR3 protein: CASTMDNNYGYTF
V gene: TRBV5-4
J gene: TRBJ1-2
D gene: .
clone size: .

CDR3 DNA: TGTGCCAGCAGCTTCGGGGTCACCTACGAGCAGTACTTC
CDR3 protein: CASSFGVTYEQYF
V gene: TRBV5-8
J gene: TRBJ2-7
D gene: .
clone size: .

CDR3 DNA: TGCGCCAGCAGCTTCACAGGGAGGGAGTCTCAGCCCCAGCATTTT
CDR3 protein: CASSFTGRESQPQHF
V gene: TRBV5-1
J gene: TRBJ1-5
D gene: .
clone size: .

CDR3 DNA: TGTGCCAGCAGCTTGGTGGACAGGGGGCACGAAAAACTGTTTTTT
CDR3 protein: CASSLVDRGHEKLFF
V gene: TRBV5-6
J gene: TRBJ1-4
D gene: TRBD1
clone size: .

CDR3 DNA: TGTGCCAGTAGCACAGGGTACTTAGGCTACACCTTC
CDR3 protein: CASSTGYLGYTF
V gene: TRBV19
J gene: TRBJ1-2
D gene: .
clone size: few

CDR3 DNA: TGTGCCAGCAGCCCCGGGACTAGCCGTGGCGGGGAGCTGTTTTTT
CDR3 protein: CASSPGTSRGGELFF
V gene: TRBV7-9
J gene: TRBJ2-2
D gene: TRBD2
clone size: .

CDR3 DNA: TGTGCCAGCAGCTTATCAGGGAATAAGTTCTTC
CDR3 protein: CASSLSGNKFF
V gene: TRBV7-9
J gene: TRBJ2-1
D gene: .
clone size: .

CDR3 DNA: TGCGCCAGCAGCAGGCGGGGGGGCGACCAAGAGACCCAGTACTTC
CDR3 protein: CASSRRGGDQETQYF
V gene: TRBV5-1
J gene: TRBJ2-5
D gene: TRBD2
clone size: .

CDR3 DNA: TGTGCCAGCAGTCCATCTCCCGGGACACAGGATCGCTACGGCTACACCTTC
CDR3 protein: CASSPSPGTQDRYGYTF
V gene: TRBV28
J gene: TRBJ1-2
D gene: .
clone size: .

CDR3 DNA: TGTGCCAGCAGCGGGACAGTCGACGAGCAGTACTTC
CDR3 protein: CASSGTVDEQYF
V gene: TRBV7-9
J gene: TRBJ2-7
D gene: TRBD1
clone size: .

CDR3 DNA: TGTGCCAGCAGCTCCGGACAGGGATCACCCTCCTCCGAGCAGTACTTC
CDR3 protein: CASSSGQGSPSSEQYF
V gene: TRBV5-6
J gene: TRBJ2-7
D gene: TRBD1
clone size: .

CDR3 DNA: TGTGCCAGCAACACAGGGAGAAATCAGCCCCAGCATTTT
CDR3 protein: CASNTGRNQPQHF
V gene: TRBV6-5
J gene: TRBJ1-5
D gene: .
clone size: .

CDR3 DNA: TGTGCCAGCAGCTTCGCGTCTAGCTCTGGGGCCAACGTCCTGACTTTC
CDR3 protein: CASSFASSSGANVLTF
V gene: TRBV7-9
J gene: TRBJ2-6
D gene: .
clone size: .

CDR3 DNA: TGTGCCAGAAGCTTGTCATATACCCCCACCCCGGCCTACGAGCAGTACTTC
CDR3 protein: CARSLSYTPTPAYEQYF
V gene: TRBV5-3
J gene: TRBJ2-7
D gene: .
clone size: .

CDR3 DNA: TGCGCCAGCAGTCAATCTCTAGCAGGGGTCACCGGGGAGCTGTTTTTT
CDR3 protein: CASSQSLAGVTGELFF
V gene: TRBV23-1
J gene: TRBJ2-2
D gene: .
clone size: .

CDR3 DNA: TGTGCCAGCACCGTAGACAGGGCCATGACACCCCTCCACTTT
CDR3 protein: CASTVDRAMTPLHF
V gene: TRBV7-9
J gene: TRBJ1-6
D gene: TRBD1
clone size: .

CDR3 DNA: TGTGCCAGCAGTTACGGGATAGCGGGGATCCAAGAGACCCAGTACTTC
CDR3 protein: CASSYGIAGIQETQYF
V gene: TRBV6-5
J gene: TRBJ2-5
D gene: TRBD2
clone size: .

CDR3 DNA: TGTGCCAGCAGCTTAGGTGGACAGGGGGCCTACAATGAGCAGTTCTTC
CDR3 protein: CASSLGGQGAYNEQFF
V gene: TRBV7-9
J gene: TRBJ2-1
D gene: TRBD1
clone size: .

CDR3 DNA: TGCGCCAGCAGCCAAGATAGAAGGACATCAGGCTACGAGCAGTACTTC
CDR3 protein: CASSQDRRTSGYEQYF
V gene: TRBV4-1
J gene: TRBJ2-7
D gene: .
clone size: once

CDR3 DNA: TGTGCCAGCAGCACCGGGACTAGCGGGGGGAGCTCCTACAATGAGCAGTTCTTC
CDR3 protein: CASSTGTSGGSSYNEQFF
V gene: TRBV5-4
J gene: TRBJ2-1
D gene: TRBD2
clone size: .

CDR3 DNA: TGTGCCAGTAGCCGGGACAGGGTGAACACTGAAGCTTTCTTT
CDR3 protein: CASSRDRVNTEAFF
V gene: TRBV19
J gene: TRBJ1-1
D gene: TRBD1
clone size: .

CDR3 DNA: TGCAGTGCCAGTCCTAGCGGGGATACCCAGTACTTC
CDR3 protein: CSASPSGDTQYF
V gene: TRBV20-1
J gene: TRBJ2-5
D gene: TRBD2
clone size: few

CDR3 DNA: TGCGCCAGCAGCACTCAGGACAGGGGGGAAAGTGAGCAGTTCTTC
CDR3 protein: CASSTQDRGESEQFF
V gene: TRBV5-1
J gene: TRBJ2-1
D gene: TRBD1
clone size: .

CDR3 DNA: TGTGCCAGCAGTTTAACGGGACAGTTGAACACTGAAGCTTTCTTT
CDR3 protein: CASSLTGQLNTEAFF
V gene: TRBV28
J gene: TRBJ1-1
D gene: TRBD1
clone size: .

CDR3 DNA: TGTGCCAGCAGACCAACTAGTTCAGAAGAGACCCAGTACTTC
CDR3 protein: CASRPTSSEETQYF
V gene: TRBV2
J gene: TRBJ2-5
D gene: .
clone size: .

CDR3 DNA: TGTGCCAGTAGCGGCCAGGGGGACAACACTGAAGCTTTCTTT
CDR3 protein: CASSGQGDNTEAFF
V gene: TRBV19
J gene: TRBJ1-1
D gene: TRBD1
clone size: .

CDR3 DNA: TGTGCCAGCAGCTTAGCGTTCCCGAGGACAGGGGACGAGGAGCAGTACTTC
CDR3 protein: CASSLAFPRTGDEEQYF
V gene: TRBV7-2
J gene: TRBJ2-7
D gene: TRBD1
clone size: .

CDR3 DNA: TGTGCCAGCAGCGTAGGTAGCACCTACGAGCAGTACTTC
CDR3 protein: CASSVGSTYEQYF
V gene: TRBV9
J gene: TRBJ2-7
D gene: .
clone size: .

CDR3 DNA: TGTGCCAGCAGCTTAGTTAGGGGGTCTTGGGACGAGGGCACTGAAGCTTTCTTT
CDR3 protein: CASSLVRGSWDEGTEAFF
V gene: TRBV7-9
J gene: TRBJ1-1
D gene: .
clone size: .

CDR3 DNA: TGCAGCGTAGGACAGGGGAGCAATCAGCCCCAGCATTTT
CDR3 protein: CSVGQGSNQPQHF
V gene: TRBV29-1
J gene: TRBJ1-5
D gene: TRBD1
clone size: .

CDR3 DNA: TGTGCCAGCAGACGGGACAGGGGCGGAACAGATACGCAGTATTTT
CDR3 protein: CASRRDRGGTDTQYF
V gene: TRBV2
J gene: TRBJ2-3
D gene: TRBD1
clone size: .

CDR3 DNA: TGTGCCAGCAGTGAAGCCTGGCTCGTTCAATTTGGCTACACCTTC
CDR3 protein: CASSEAWLVQFGYTF
V gene: TRBV6-1
J gene: TRBJ1-2
D gene: .
clone size: .

CDR3 DNA: TGCGCCAGCAGCGCCAGTTATTCACCCCTCCACTTT
CDR3 protein: CASSASYSPLHF
V gene: TRBV4-1
J gene: TRBJ1-6
D gene: .
clone size: .

CDR3 DNA: TGTGCCAGCGGAGAGCAGTACCAAGCTTTCTTT
CDR3 protein: CASGEQYQAFF
V gene: TRBV28
J gene: TRBJ1-1
D gene: .
clone size: once

CDR3 DNA: TGTGCCAGCAGTTTAAAGAGGGACACCCTCTCCTACGAGCAGTACTTC
CDR3 protein: CASSLKRDTLSYEQYF
V gene: TRBV28
J gene: TRBJ2-7
D gene: .
clone size: .

CDR3 DNA: TGCAGCGTTGACGTAGGGGGCAAGAATCAGCCCCAGCATTTT
CDR3 protein: CSVDVGGKNQPQHF
V gene: TRBV29-1
J gene: TRBJ1-5
D gene: TRBD1
clone size: .

CDR3 DNA: TGTGCCAGCAGCTTAACCCAGACTAGCGGGGGATCCTACGAGCAGTACTTC
CDR3 protein: CASSLTQTSGGSYEQYF
V gene: TRBV11-2
J gene: TRBJ2-7
D gene: TRBD2
clone size: .

CDR3 DNA: TGTGCCAGCAGCCCCGGGACACTTTACTCCTACGAGCAGTACTTC
CDR3 protein: CASSPGTLYSYEQYF
V gene: TRBV7-2
J gene: TRBJ2-7
D gene: .
clone size: once

CDR3 DNA: TGTGCCAGCAGAGATCGGGACAGATACACCGGGGAGCTGTTTTTT
CDR3 protein: CASRDRDRYTGELFF
V gene: TRBV25-1
J gene: TRBJ2-2
D gene: TRBD1
clone size: .

CDR3 DNA: TGTGCCAGTAGCAGACAGGGCAGTGGCTACACCTTC
CDR3 protein: CASSRQGSGYTF
V gene: TRBV19
J gene: TRBJ1-2
D gene: TRBD1
clone size: .

CDR3 DNA: TGTGCCTGGAGTGTACGAGGAGAGCAGTACTTC
CDR3 protein: CAWSVRGEQYF
V gene: TRBV30
J gene: TRBJ2-5
D gene: .
clone size: .

CDR3 DNA: TGTGCCAGCTCACCGCTAGCGTACAATGAGCAGTTCTTC
CDR3 protein: CASSPLAYNEQFF
V gene: TRBV18
J gene: TRBJ2-1
D gene: .
clone size: .

CDR3 DNA: TGCGCCAGCAGACTCAATGCCGGGACAGATTATGGCTACACCTTC
CDR3 protein: CASRLNAGTDYGYTF
V gene: TRBV5-1
J gene: TRBJ1-2
D gene: TRBD1
clone size: .

CDR3 DNA: TGTGCCAGCAGCTTAGCGGTAAACGGTGAAAAACTGTTTTTT
CDR3 protein: CASSLAVNGEKLFF
V gene: TRBV7-9
J gene: TRBJ1-4
D gene: .
clone size: .

CDR3 DNA: TGCGCCAGCAGCCAAGGGCTCAGGACAGAGAGCTCCTACGAGCAGTACTTC
CDR3 protein: CASSQGLRTESSYEQYF
V gene: TRBV4-1
J gene: TRBJ2-7
D gene: .
clone size: .

CDR3 DNA: TGTGCCAGCCCCCCTGACAGGGGCCGGTACGAGCAGTACTTC
CDR3 protein: CASPPDRGRYEQYF
V gene: TRBV6-5
J gene: TRBJ2-7
D gene: TRBD1
clone size: .

CDR3 DNA: TGTGCCAGCAGTCCCGGGGGAGCTATTAGACACAATGAGCAGTTCTTC
CDR3 protein: CASSPGGAIRHNEQFF
V gene: TRBV6-2/TRBV6-3
J gene: TRBJ2-1
D gene: .
clone size: .